This section outlines one T cell receptor (beta chain) sequence together with its context. The antigen this receptor binds is unknown. Base quality data are lacking; no much larger clone is found one base away. The data were taken from a study of blood T cell repertoires in COVID-19 (dated by TCRdb to the early 2020s). Study-level background: Collaborator samples came from the United States, Italy and Spain and covered acute and convalescent phases of COVID-19. The prospective study material was composed of cDNA or gDNA derived from T cells, B-cell-depleted T cells, or PBMCs. Deeply sampled blood TCRbeta repertoires from subjects exposed to, actively infected with, or recovered from COVID-19 were included in the dataset. The repertoires were released in a freely available public database meant as a resource for research on the immune response to SARS-CoV-2. The samples were drawn from the first 160 participants of the ongoing ImmuneRACE study and from 1,254 subjects provided by 6 global collaborators. The sample metadata nearly always contained a de-identified subject ID, COVID-19 status, age in years and sex. Where available, HLA class I and class II types were obtained from metadata supplied by the sample provider rather than from assay-based typing.

Beyond this particular receptor, the publication reports: The quantity of clinical and demographic metadata differed by source and by participant and was supplied without curation.

Each collaborating institution followed its own protocols to collect whole blood in K2EDTA tubes. For TCRbeta analysis, collaborators shipped samples as frozen whole blood, isolated PBMCs, or DNA extracted from either of those sample types. TCRbeta CDR3 regions were amplified from genomic DNA using the immunoSEQ Assay, a bias-controlled multiplex PCR. Regarding the original processing steps: Nucleated cell counts per sample were estimated from amplification of reference gene primers within the assay. To quantify the absolute abundance of each unique TCRbeta CDR3 rearrangement, sequence reads were collapsed and filtered. For each sample, productive Simpson clonality was calculated as the square root of Simpson's diversity index over productive rearrangements. In TCRdb, the immuneACCESS table is reduced to in-frame sequences with V and J assigned. These tables do not hold every clone; where another copy was compared, an unresolved V gene accounts for under half, and the others remain unexplained. V and J calls and clone size are copied from that table; D and trimming were computed from the DNA. The sample has 110,000 or so clones on record, around nine tenths of them singletons. The ten most abundant clones make up 2% to 2.5% of the sample.

Sequenced material: peripheral blood. This TCR was recovered from a woman in her forties or fifties with acute or convalescent COVID-19.

Read as DNA, the sequence is TGTGCCAGCAGCCGAATATCACCCGGGGGGAGTGGGAACACCATATATTTT. It translates to CASSRISPGGSGNTIYF. The chain links TRBV7-9 with TRBJ1-3, and perhaps TRBD1 as D gene, on 5 matching bases. Inclusive of the bounding cysteine and phenylalanine, the CDR3 is 17 residues long. Only the CDR3 DNA stays, 51 bases, in frame from base 1. The germline V gene (reference sequence) yields SEHNR for CDR1 and FQNEAQ for CDR2. Trimming at the junction amounts to 5 bases on V and 7 bases on J, and the germline ends lie 24 bases apart.